The next 10 T cell receptor beta chains were all read from a single sample in a study of T-cell memory formation after mild COVID-19. Each CDR3 protein gets one entry after TCRdb re-called the 5' RACE reads with MiXCR. The table shows a few hundred thousand distinct CDR3 sequences, with around 17% occurring only once. The specimen sequenced was PBMCs or a T cell subset sorted from them (not recorded which). The source of these receptors is a young man who had mild COVID-19 (a few samples of this study predate the infection). Cell type and time point are not known.

The chain carries TRBV6-5 and TRBJ1-1, with D perhaps TRBD1 (6 bases). The length of the CDR3 is 15 residues. The ends were cut back, 2 bases at V and 1 base at J, with 11 bases in the middle. CDR1 MNHEY and CDR2 SVGAGI come from the germline V gene. The CDR3: CASSYGGARNTEAFF. The CDR3 DNA sequence: TGTGCCAGCAGTTACGGGGGGGCGAGGAACACTGAAGCTTTCTTT.

This chain links TRBV7-2 with TRBJ1-3; TRBD1 matches 7 bases. The V and J ends lost 5 bases and 0 bases, in that order; junction bases with no gene match: 7. The CDR3 loop spans 16 amino acids. From germline, CDR1 is SGHTA and CDR2 FQGNSA. In DNA form, the CDR3 reads TGTGCCAGCAGCCTGGGAGGACAGGTCTCTGGAAACACCATATATTTT. Protein: CASSLGGQVSGNTIYF.

This clonotype was observed a few times. This chain uses TRBV5-1 with TRBJ1-4; the match to TRBD1 covers 8 bases. The CDR3 totals 17 residues. The V gene's germline CDR1 is SGHRS and CDR2 YFSETQ. J gave up 5 bases and V 1 base, and 10 bases lay outside the gene matches. CDR3 sequence (DNA): TGCGCCAGCAGCTTGCATCCAGGGGGCGCGTTGAATGAAAAACTGTTTTTT. As protein: CASSLHPGGALNEKLFF.

This clonotype turned up a few times. The rearrangement links TRBV5-1 to TRBJ1-1; 10 bases agree with TRBD1. Germline assignment: CDR1 SGHRS and CDR2 YFSETQ. This CDR3 is 15 amino acids long. The V segment lost 4 bases and the J segment 1 base; nucleotides outside the gene matches: 4. CDR3 sequence reads: CASSPRTGGNTEAFF. The CDR3 nucleotides read TGCGCCAGCAGCCCACGGACAGGGGGGAACACTGAAGCTTTCTTT.

This clonotype was seen only a few times. The rearrangement links TRBV20-1 to TRBJ1-1, with D possibly matching TRBD1 (5 bases). Per germline, CDR1 DFQATT and CDR2 SNEGSKA (reference sequence). Trimming removed 4 bases from V and 4 bases from J, with 13 bases in between. The CDR3 extends over 13 amino acids. The CDR3 bases are TGCAGTGCTACGGCTTCGGGGGGCACTGAAGCTTTCTTT. Translating gives CSATASGGTEAFF.

This clonotype turned up a few times. The chain links TRBV27 to TRBJ1-1; D is uncertain. The CDR3 consists of 14 residues. The V and J ends lost 5 bases and 0 bases respectively, with 10 bases between them. The V gene's germline CDR1 is MNHEY and CDR2 SMNVEV (reference sequence). The CDR3 spells CASSLVGMNTEAFF. The CDR3 region has the DNA TGTGCCAGCAGTCTCGTGGGGATGAACACTGAAGCTTTCTTT.

The V and J genes are TRBV7-2 and TRBJ1-2, with D perhaps matching TRBD1 (5 bases). Germline V lookup: CDR1 SGHTA, CDR2 FQGNSA. This CDR3 comprises 14 residues. V was trimmed by 3 bases and J by 4 bases, leaving 12 bases between them. The CDR3, as DNA: TGTGCCAGCAGCTTCCCGGGGGTGGTCTATGGCTACACCTTC. Its translation: CASSFPGVVYGYTF.

This clonotype was observed a handful of times. The chain employs TRBV28 and TRBJ2-5, with TRBD2 matching 7 bases. Germline CDR1 is MDHEN and CDR2 is SYDVKM. The V gene end was trimmed by 8 bases and the J gene end by 4 bases; junction bases not matched to a gene: 7. The CDR3 totals 13 residues. CDR3 sequence (DNA): TGTGCCAGCCAGACGGGAGGACGAGAGACCCAGTACTTC. Translated: CASQTGGRETQYF.

This clonotype has only a few counts. The chain uses TRBV4-2 and TRBJ1-3, with D unresolved. Trimming left V 0 bases short and J 1 base short, with 10 bases between. The CDR3 is made up of 16 amino acids. CDR1 and CDR2 from the germline V gene are LGHNA and YNFKEQ. The CDR3, as DNA: TGTGCCAGCAGCCAAGATCTGTTTGCATCTGGAAACACCATATATTTT. Amino acid sequence: CASSQDLFASGNTIYF.

The J gene is TRBJ2-3, the V gene TRBV7-9, with a weak D call TRBD2 (6 bases). Germline V CDR1 and CDR2: SEHNR, FQNEAQ (reference sequence). Trimming cost V 1 base and J 4 bases, with 15 bases left between them. This CDR3 spans 16 amino acids. CDR3 nucleotides: TGTGCCAGCAGCTTAGGTGGGGGGATCGGGTCAGATACGCAGTATTTT. It codes for CASSLGGGIGSDTQYF.